This T cell receptor (beta chain) was sequenced in a study of human T cells and chemical hapten exposure. Study findings and constraints: Sensitization with DPC brought no change to TCRs above 1 in 1000 in frequency.

Time point noted: healthy volunteer bleed at 2 weeks. Total RNA extraction was carried out from unfractionated whole blood. This clonotype was observed at least ten times. Antigen unknown. V shed 2 bases and J shed 6 bases, with 4 bases lying between them. Per germline, CDR1 SQVTM and CDR2 ANQGSEA. This CDR3 spans 10 amino acids. Within the library, unique molecular identifiers were attached to each individual cDNA molecule. Original analysis: Sample TCR counts, which ranged from about 20,000 to 750,000, had a median of roughly 99,000. MiXCR, run by TCRdb on the RACE reads, gives a single entry per CDR3 protein. The V and J calls, along with clone size, are taken from TCRdb and not from the paper's own processing. The profile shows about 45,000 distinct CDR3 sequences, around 4.5% of them singletons.

This TCR came from a human donor in good health. Some clones in this sample may be carry-over from other donors' samples. The chain has TRBV29-1 and TRBJ1-2; no clear D. The sequenced sample was whole blood. CDR3 nucleotide sequence: TGCAGCGTTGAACCGGATGGCTACACCTTC. As protein: CSVEPDGYTF.